Listed below are T cell receptor beta chains from one sample, sequenced in a study of T cell repertoires in cytomegalovirus infection. TCRdb called the reads again in MiXCR, with one record for every CDR3 protein. The profile shows roughly 250,000 distinct CDR3 sequences, about 20% of them singletons. The sequencing sample was made of CD8+ T cells from PBMCs. The source is a human donor in good health (CMV status not recorded). Some clones in this sample may be carry-over from other donors' samples. Both conserved end residues are trimmed from each CDR3.

TRBV4-1	TRBJ1-3	ASSPRSYSGNTIY
TRBV7-2	TRBJ2-7	ASSPFGGYEQY
TRBV7-9	TRBJ2-7	ASSLLVNEQY
TRBV7-9	TRBJ2-3	ASSPTSGEIRRDTQY
TRBV5-5	TRBJ1-2	ASSLDVSDYGYT
TRBV3-1	TRBJ2-2	ASSLQVMQGQAPGGLKPGELF
TRBV2	TRBJ2-3	ASSGGPGRTDTQY
TRBV7-8	TRBJ2-4	ASSLDGGLAKNIQY
TRBV27	TRBJ1-2	ASSSSSGNGYGYT
TRBV20-1	TRBJ2-1	SANPSSSSSYNEQF
TRBV11-2	TRBJ2-2	ASSSDSTNTGELF
TRBV12-3/TRBV12-4	TRBJ2-1	ASSLAVAGGTYNEQF
TRBV7-2	TRBJ2-3	ASSLEMELAGGLGTDTQY
TRBV7-2	TRBJ1-6	ASSFGGGANSPLH
TRBV11-2	TRBJ1-1	ASSQGPGAF
TRBV20-1	TRBJ1-1	SASEQQNTEAF
TRBV7-6	TRBJ2-7	ASSLGTGDGEQY
TRBV6-5	TRBJ2-7	ASTRLAGGLEQY
TRBV6-1	TRBJ1-1	ASSESIWVNTEAF
TRBV12-5	TRBJ2-5	ASGFGLQETQY
TRBV5-6	TRBJ2-2	ASSPTGGGTGELF
TRBV7-8	TRBJ1-3	ASSYRDLSSGNTIY
TRBV20-1	TRBJ1-2	SARWYGYT
TRBV9	TRBJ2-1	ASSPLAGGEQF
TRBV13	TRBJ1-1	ASSSGMNTEAF
TRBV11-2	TRBJ1-6	ASSSQGDNSPLH
TRBV7-2	TRBJ1-1	ASSLAPGGGTEAF
TRBV6-1	TRBJ1-3	ASSEEFGGFSGNTIY
TRBV7-6	TRBJ1-1	ASSLSRNTEAF
TRBV28	TRBJ2-7	ATRGGSYEQY
TRBV29-1	TRBJ1-1	STYRDMNTEAF
TRBV6-1	TRBJ2-1	ASSESALGGYNEQF
TRBV11-2	TRBJ2-5	ASSPLTSVVGETQY
TRBV2	TRBJ1-3	ASNLETAGSSGNTIY
TRBV5-6	TRBJ2-7	ASSSHLKEAVPFREQY
TRBV28	TRBJ2-7	ASSPPGLAGWYEQY
TRBV14	TRBJ1-6	ASSQEGQISSYNSPLH
TRBV7-6	TRBJ1-2	ASSLYPREPTDYGYT
TRBV28	TRBJ2-7	ASSYPLAGNSYEQY
TRBV29-1	TRBJ2-1	SVEGASGGDYNEQF
TRBV28	TRBJ2-1	ASRGPDFYNEQF